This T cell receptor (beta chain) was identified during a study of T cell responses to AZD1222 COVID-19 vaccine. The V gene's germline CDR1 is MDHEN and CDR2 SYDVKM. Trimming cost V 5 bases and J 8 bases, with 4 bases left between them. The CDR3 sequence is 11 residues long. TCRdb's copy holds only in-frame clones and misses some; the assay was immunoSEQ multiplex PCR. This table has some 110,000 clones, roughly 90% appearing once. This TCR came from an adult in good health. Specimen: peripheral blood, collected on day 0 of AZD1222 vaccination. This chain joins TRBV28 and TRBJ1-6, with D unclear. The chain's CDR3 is CASSVDSPLHF. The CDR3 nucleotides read TGTGCCAGCAGTGTAGATTCACCCCTCCACTTT.